These 10 T cell receptor beta chains came from one sample sequenced in a study of T-cell memory formation after mild COVID-19. Via MiXCR, TCRdb re-called the 5' RACE reads, giving one row per CDR3 protein. The table shows under 300,000 distinct CDR3 sequences, with 15% to 20% occurring only once. Source material: PBMCs or a T cell subset sorted from them (not recorded which). The receptors here all came from a man younger than 30 who had mild COVID-19 (a few samples of this study predate the infection). Cell type and time point are not known.

V is TRBV20-1 and J is TRBJ2-7, with TRBD1 as a possible D gene (6 bases). The length of the CDR3 is 12 residues. Trimming took off 4 bases at V and 2 bases at J, with 9 bases between the two ends. Germline V lookup: CDR1 DFQATT, CDR2 SNEGSKA (reference sequence). This CDR3 is CSANGQTYEQYF. The DNA for the CDR3 is TGCAGTGCTAACGGACAGACCTACGAGCAGTACTTC.

This clonotype was seen at least ten times. V usage is TRBV29-1 and J usage is TRBJ2-1; 7 bases line up with TRBD2. The CDR3 totals 15 residues. Trimming cost V 3 bases and J 6 bases; bases outside gene matches: 11. The germline gives CDR1 SQVTM, CDR2 ANQGSEA. CDR3 region: CSVDTLAARANEQFF. CDR3 DNA sequence: TGCAGCGTTGACACCCTAGCGGCTCGGGCCAATGAGCAGTTCTTC.

The V and J genes are TRBV10-3 and TRBJ2-1; 7 nucleotides agree with TRBD2. The CDR3 is 15 residues long. The V gene's germline CDR1 is ENHRY and CDR2 SYGVKD. J was trimmed by 4 bases and V by 5 bases; bases with no gene match: 8. CDR3 region: CAISLSGVTYNEQFF. CDR3 nucleotide sequence: TGTGCCATCAGTCTCAGCGGGGTTACTTACAATGAGCAGTTCTTC.

The chain links TRBV7-2 to TRBJ2-3; TRBD1 aligns across 7 bases. The CDR3 covers 17 residues. Germline V CDR1 and CDR2: SGHTA, FQGNSA. V was pared by 4 bases and J by 1 base, with 11 bases of the junction left unmatched. CDR3 DNA: TGTGCCAGCAGCTCATTACAGGGGTCAAGTCGCACAGATACGCAGTATTTT. Its protein is CASSSLQGSSRTDTQYF. The entire variable domain, with the rest obtained from reference TRBV7-2 and TRBJ2-3, is as follows: GAGVSQSPSNKVTEKGKDVELRCDPISGHTALYWYRQSLGQGLEFLIYFQGNSAPDKSGLPSDRFSAERTGGSVSTLTIQRTQQEDSAVYLCASSSLQGSSRTDTQYFGPGTRLTVL.

On this clonotype itself: The junction shows a germline mismatch at one end, possibly a read error. The J gene is TRBJ1-2, the V gene TRBV18; no definite D call. This CDR3 has 14 amino acids. Germline lookup yields CDR1 KGHSH and CDR2 LQKENI. The CDR3 sequence: CASSPSGSNDGYTF. The CDR3, as DNA: TGTGCCAGCTCACCCTCGGGATCTAACGATGGCTACACCTTC.

The rearrangement links TRBV7-2 to TRBJ2-1; 9 bases agree with TRBD1. CDR1 SGHTA and CDR2 FQGNSA come from the germline V gene. The CDR3 contains 14 residues. With 5 bases clipped from V and 7 bases from J, the junction kept 6 bases outside the gene matches. The CDR3 protein is CASSEDRGRNEQFF. The CDR3 region has the DNA TGTGCCAGCAGCGAGGACAGGGGTCGGAATGAGCAGTTCTTC.

This clonotype was counted ten times or more. The rearrangement uses TRBV28 and TRBJ2-5; 8 bases line up with TRBD2. CDR1 MDHEN and CDR2 SYDVKM come from the germline V gene. The trim removed 1 base at V and 9 bases at J, leaving 7 bases unmatched. The CDR3 spans 14 residues. CDR3 protein: CASSLYSGAGAQYF. The CDR3 DNA is TGTGCCAGCAGTTTATATAGCGGGGCAGGGGCCCAGTACTTC.

The chain carries TRBV7-3 and TRBJ2-6; tentative D call: TRBD1 (5 bases). The V end lost 5 bases, the J end lost 0 bases, and 14 bases lay between the germline ends. The germline gives CDR1 SGHTA, CDR2 FQGTGA. The CDR3 runs 17 residues. CDR3: CASSPDQTDSGANVLTF. The DNA for the CDR3 is TGTGCCAGCAGCCCAGATCAGACAGACTCTGGGGCCAACGTCCTGACTTTC.

V is TRBV20-1 and J is TRBJ1-2; TRBD1 matches 11 bases. The V and J ends lost 5 bases and 5 bases, in that order; junction bases with no gene match: 13. This CDR3 comprises 16 residues. Germline loops: CDR1 DFQATT, CDR2 SNEGSKA (reference sequence). CDR3 protein: CSAVLTGTGGGYGYTF. In DNA, the CDR3 is TGCAGTGCTGTCTTAACCGGGACAGGGGGAGGGTATGGCTACACCTTC.

This clonotype was detected many times. This chain uses TRBV28 with TRBJ2-1, with D uncertain. Per germline, CDR1 MDHEN and CDR2 SYDVKM. The CDR3 contains 14 residues. Trimming took off 3 bases at V and 9 bases at J, with 15 bases between the two ends. DNA of the CDR3: TGTGCCAGCAGTTTTTTTGGGTCCCCTGGTGAGCAGTTCTTC. Its protein is CASSFFGSPGEQFF.